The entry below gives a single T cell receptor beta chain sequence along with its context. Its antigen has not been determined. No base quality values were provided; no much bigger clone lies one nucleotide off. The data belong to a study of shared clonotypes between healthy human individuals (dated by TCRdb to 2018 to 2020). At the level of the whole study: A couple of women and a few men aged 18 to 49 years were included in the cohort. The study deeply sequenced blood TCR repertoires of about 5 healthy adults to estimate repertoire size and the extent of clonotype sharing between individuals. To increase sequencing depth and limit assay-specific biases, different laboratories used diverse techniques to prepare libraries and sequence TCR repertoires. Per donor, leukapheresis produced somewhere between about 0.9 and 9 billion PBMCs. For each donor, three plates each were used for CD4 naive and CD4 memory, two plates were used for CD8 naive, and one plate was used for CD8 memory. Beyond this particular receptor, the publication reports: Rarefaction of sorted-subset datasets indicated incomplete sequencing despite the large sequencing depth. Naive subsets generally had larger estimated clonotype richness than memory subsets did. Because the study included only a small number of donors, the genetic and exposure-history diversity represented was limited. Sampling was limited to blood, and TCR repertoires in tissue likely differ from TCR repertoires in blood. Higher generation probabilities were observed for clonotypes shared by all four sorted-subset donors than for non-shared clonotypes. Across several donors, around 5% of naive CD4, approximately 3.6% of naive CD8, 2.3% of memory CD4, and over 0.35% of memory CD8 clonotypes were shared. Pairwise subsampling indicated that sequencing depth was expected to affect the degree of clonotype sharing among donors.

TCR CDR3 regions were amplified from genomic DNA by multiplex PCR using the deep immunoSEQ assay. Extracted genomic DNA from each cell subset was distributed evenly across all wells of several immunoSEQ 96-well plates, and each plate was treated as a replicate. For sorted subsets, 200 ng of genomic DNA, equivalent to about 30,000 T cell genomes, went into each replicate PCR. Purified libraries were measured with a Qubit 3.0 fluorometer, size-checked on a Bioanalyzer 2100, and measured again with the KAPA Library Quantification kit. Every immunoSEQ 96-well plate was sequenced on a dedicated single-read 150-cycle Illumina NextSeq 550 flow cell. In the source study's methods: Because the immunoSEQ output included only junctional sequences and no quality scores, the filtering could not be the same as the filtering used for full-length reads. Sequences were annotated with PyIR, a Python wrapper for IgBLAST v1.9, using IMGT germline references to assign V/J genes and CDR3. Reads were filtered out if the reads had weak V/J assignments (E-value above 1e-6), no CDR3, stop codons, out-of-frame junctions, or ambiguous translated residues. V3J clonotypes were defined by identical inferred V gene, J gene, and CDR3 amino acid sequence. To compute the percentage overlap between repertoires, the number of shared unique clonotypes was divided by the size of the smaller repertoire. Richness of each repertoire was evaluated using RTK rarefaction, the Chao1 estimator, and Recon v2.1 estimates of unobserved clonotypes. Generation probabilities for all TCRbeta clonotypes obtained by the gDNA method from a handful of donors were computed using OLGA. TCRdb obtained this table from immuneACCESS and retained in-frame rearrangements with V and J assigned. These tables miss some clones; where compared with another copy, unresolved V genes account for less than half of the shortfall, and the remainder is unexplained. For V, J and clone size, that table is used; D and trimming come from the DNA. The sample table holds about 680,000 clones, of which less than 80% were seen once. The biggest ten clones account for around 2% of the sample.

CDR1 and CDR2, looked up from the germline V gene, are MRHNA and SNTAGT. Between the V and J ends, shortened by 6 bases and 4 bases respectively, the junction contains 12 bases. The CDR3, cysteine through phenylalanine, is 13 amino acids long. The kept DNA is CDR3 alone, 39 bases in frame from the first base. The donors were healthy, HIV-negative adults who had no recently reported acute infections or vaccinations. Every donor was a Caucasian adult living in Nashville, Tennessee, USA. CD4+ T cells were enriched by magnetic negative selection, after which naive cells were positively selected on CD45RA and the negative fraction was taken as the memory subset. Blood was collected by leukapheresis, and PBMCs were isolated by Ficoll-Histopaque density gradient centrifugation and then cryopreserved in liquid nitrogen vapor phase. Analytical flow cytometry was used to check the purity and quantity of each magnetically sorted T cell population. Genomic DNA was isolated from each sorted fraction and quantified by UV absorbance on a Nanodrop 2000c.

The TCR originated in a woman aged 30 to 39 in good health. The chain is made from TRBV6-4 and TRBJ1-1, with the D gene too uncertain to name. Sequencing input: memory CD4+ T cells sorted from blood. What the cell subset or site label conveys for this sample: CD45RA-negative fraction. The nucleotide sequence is TGTGCCAGCAGAGCAGAAGGGAGCACTGAAGCTTTCTTT. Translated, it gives CASRAEGSTEAFF.